One T cell receptor (beta chain) is described in this entry. Produced via immunoSEQ multiplex PCR; TCRdb's table is partial and in-frame only. The sample has roughly 700,000 clones, around nine tenths seen once. The data belong to a study of shared T cell receptors in the human thymus. The data were also submitted as part of a second study, on human thymus T cells. That work contributes: Serving as donors were healthy Finnish infants, each of whom was having open corrective surgery for congenital heart defects. Thymic samples were excised during corrective heart operations. V and J gene usage appeared biased in thymic and blood repertoires.

The sequence derives from a boy less than two years old with a congenital heart defect. The sequencing input was thymocytes.

The CDR3 is CASSLRDRAAYEQYF. The CDR3 DNA is TGTGCCAGCAGTTTAAGGGACAGGGCAGCCTACGAGCAGTACTTC. V usage is TRBV28 and J usage is TRBJ2-7; 9 bases line up with TRBD1. Trimming at V came to 2 bases and at J to 2 bases, leaving 4 bases not matched to a gene. Germline V CDR1 and CDR2: MDHEN, SYDVKM. The CDR3 is made up of 15 amino acids.